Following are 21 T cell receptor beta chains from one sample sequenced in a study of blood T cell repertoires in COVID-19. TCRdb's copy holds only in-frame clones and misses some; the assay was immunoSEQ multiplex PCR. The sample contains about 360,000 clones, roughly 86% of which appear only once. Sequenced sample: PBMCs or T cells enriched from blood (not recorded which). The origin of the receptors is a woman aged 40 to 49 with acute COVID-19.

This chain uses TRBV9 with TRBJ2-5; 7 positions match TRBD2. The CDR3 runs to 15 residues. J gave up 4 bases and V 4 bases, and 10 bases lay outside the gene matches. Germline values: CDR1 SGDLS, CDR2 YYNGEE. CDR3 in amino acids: CASSLGLIDRETQYF. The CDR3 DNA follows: TGTGCCAGCAGCTTGGGACTAATCGACCGAGAGACCCAGTACTTC.

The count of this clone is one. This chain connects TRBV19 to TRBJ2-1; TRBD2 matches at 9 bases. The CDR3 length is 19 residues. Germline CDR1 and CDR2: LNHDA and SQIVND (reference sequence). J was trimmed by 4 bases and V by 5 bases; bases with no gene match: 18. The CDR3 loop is CASSLGPGGGAQIYNEQFF. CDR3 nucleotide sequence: TGTGCCAGTAGTCTCGGTCCGGGCGGGGGGGCCCAGATATACAATGAGCAGTTCTTC.

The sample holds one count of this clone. The CDR3 loop reads CASSSGWGTDATRAAFF. The CDR3 coding sequence is TGTGCCAGCAGCTCAGGGTGGGGCACTGACGCGACTAGAGCGGCTTTCTTT. This rearrangement joins TRBV11-3 to TRBJ1-1; D possibly corresponds to TRBD1 (5 bases). Germline CDR1 is SGHNT and CDR2 is YENEEA. Trimming left V 4 bases short and J 11 bases short, with 29 bases between. The CDR3 spans 17 residues. Full variable domain (rest looked up from reference TRBV11-3 and TRBJ1-1): EAGVVQSPRYKIIEKKQPVAFWCNPISGHNTLYWYLQNLGQGPELLIRYENEEAVDDSQLPKDRFSAERLKGVDSTLKIQPAELGDSAVYLCASSSGWGTDATRAAFFGQGTRLTVV.

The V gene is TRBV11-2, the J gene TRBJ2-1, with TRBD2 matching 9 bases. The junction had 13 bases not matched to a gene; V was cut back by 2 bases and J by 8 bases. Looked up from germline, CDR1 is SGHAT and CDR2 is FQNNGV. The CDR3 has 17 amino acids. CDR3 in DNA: TGTGCCAGCAGCTTAAGGTACTCAGCGGGGGGTAGGGATGAGCAGTTCTTC. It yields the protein CASSLRYSAGGRDEQFF.

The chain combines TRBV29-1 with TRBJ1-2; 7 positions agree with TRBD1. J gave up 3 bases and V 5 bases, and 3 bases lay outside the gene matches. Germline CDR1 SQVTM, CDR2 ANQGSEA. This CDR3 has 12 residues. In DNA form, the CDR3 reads TGCAGCGTTACTACAGGGGACTATGGCTACACCTTC. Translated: CSVTTGDYGYTF. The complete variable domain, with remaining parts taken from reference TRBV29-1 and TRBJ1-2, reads SAVISQKPSRDICQRGTSLTIQCQVDSQVTMMFWYRQQPGQSLTLIATANQGSEATYESGFVIDKFPISRPNLTFSTLTVSNMSPEDSSIYLCSVTTGDYGYTFGSGTRLTVV.

The CDR3 is CASSFSGGAETQYF. In nucleotides, the CDR3 is TGCGCCAGCAGCTTTAGCGGGGGGGCGGAGACCCAGTACTTC. The chain has TRBV5-1 and TRBJ2-5, with 11 bases that match TRBD2. This CDR3 region has 14 residues. Germline V lookup: CDR1 SGHRS, CDR2 YFSETQ. V shed 2 bases, J shed 5 bases, and the junction held 2 bases outside the gene matches. The variable domain in full, with the rest retrieved from reference TRBV5-1 and TRBJ2-5, is KAGVTQTPRYLIKTRGQQVTLSCSPISGHRSVSWYQQTPGQGLQFLFEYFSETQRNKGNFPGRFSGRQFSNSRSEMNVSTLELGDSALYLCASSFSGGAETQYFGPGTRLLVL.

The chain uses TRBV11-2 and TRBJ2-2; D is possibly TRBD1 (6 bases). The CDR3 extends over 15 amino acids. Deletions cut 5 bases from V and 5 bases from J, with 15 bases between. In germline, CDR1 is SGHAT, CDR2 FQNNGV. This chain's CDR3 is CASSVQGIGTGELFF. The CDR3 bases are TGTGCCAGCAGCGTACAGGGAATCGGAACCGGGGAGCTGTTTTTT.

The CDR3 region has the DNA TGTGCCAGCAGCTGGGGACAGATACGTAATTCACCCCTCCACTTT. Translating it yields CASSWGQIRNSPLHF. The chain uses TRBV5-6 and TRBJ1-6, with 7 bases identical to TRBD1. In germline, CDR1 is SGHDT, CDR2 YYEEEE. With 3 bases clipped from V and 6 bases from J, the junction kept 6 bases outside the gene matches. There are 15 residues in the CDR3. Complete variable domain (other parts from reference TRBV5-6 and TRBJ1-6): DAGVTQSPTHLIKTRGQQVTLRCSPKSGHDTVSWYQQALGQGPQFIFQYYEEEERQRGNFPDRFSGHQFPNYSSELNVNALLLGDSALYLCASSWGQIRNSPLHFGNGTRLTVT.

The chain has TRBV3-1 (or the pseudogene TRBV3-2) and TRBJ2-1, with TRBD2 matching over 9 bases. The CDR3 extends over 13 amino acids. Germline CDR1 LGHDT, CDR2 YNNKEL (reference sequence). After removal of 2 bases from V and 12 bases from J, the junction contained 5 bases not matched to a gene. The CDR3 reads CASSQLPSGMQFF. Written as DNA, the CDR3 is TGTGCCAGCAGCCAACTCCCTAGCGGGATGCAGTTCTTC.

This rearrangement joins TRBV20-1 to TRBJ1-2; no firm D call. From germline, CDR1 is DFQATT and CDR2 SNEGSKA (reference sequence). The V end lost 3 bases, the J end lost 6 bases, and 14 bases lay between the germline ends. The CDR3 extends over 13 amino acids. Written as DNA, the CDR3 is TGCAGTGCTAGTCAGAGGGAGGGAAATGGCTACACCTTC. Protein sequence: CSASQREGNGYTF.

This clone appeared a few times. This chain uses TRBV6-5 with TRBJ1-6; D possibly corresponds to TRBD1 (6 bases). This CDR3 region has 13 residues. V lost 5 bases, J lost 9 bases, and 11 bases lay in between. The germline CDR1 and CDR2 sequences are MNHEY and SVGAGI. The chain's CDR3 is CASSKTGVSPLHF. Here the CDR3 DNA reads TGTGCCAGCAGTAAGACAGGCGTTTCACCCCTCCACTTT.

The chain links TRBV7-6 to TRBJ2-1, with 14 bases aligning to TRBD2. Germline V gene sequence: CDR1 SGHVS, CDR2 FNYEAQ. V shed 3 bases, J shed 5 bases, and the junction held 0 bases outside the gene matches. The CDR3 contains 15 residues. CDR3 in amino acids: CASSLGLAGDNEQFF. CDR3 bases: TGTGCCAGCAGCTTGGGACTAGCGGGGGACAATGAGCAGTTCTTC.

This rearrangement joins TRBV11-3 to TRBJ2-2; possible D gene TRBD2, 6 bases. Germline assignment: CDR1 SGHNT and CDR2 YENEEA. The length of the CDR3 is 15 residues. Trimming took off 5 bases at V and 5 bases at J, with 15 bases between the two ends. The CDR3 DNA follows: TGTGCCAGCAGCCATGGGGGGATCTTAACCGGGGAGCTGTTTTTT. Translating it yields CASSHGGILTGELFF. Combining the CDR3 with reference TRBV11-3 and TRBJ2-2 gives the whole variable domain EAGVVQSPRYKIIEKKQPVAFWCNPISGHNTLYWYLQNLGQGPELLIRYENEEAVDDSQLPKDRFSAERLKGVDSTLKIQPAELGDSAVYLCASSHGGILTGELFFGEGSRLTVL.

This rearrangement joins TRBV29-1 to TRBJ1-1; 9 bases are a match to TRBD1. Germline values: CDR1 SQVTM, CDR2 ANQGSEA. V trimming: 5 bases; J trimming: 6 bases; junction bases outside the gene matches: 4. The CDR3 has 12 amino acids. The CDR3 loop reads CSVSTGGSEAFF. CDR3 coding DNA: TGCAGCGTTTCAACAGGGGGCTCTGAAGCTTTCTTT.

The CDR3 sequence is CASSQDPGSGNTIYF. Here the CDR3 DNA reads TGCGCCAGCAGCCAAGATCCGGGATCTGGAAACACCATATATTTT. The rearrangement joins TRBV4-1 to TRBJ1-3; D not certain. Trimming took off 0 bases at V and 1 base at J, with 7 bases between the two ends. CDR3 length equals 15 residues. Germline loops: CDR1 MGHRA, CDR2 YSYEKL.

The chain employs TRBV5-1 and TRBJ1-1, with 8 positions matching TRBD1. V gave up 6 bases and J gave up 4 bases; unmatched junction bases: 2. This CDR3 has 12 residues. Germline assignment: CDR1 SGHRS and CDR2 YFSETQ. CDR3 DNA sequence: TGCGCCAGCATCGGACAGGGCACTGAAGCTTTCTTT. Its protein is CASIGQGTEAFF. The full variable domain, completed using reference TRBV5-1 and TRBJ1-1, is KAGVTQTPRYLIKTRGQQVTLSCSPISGHRSVSWYQQTPGQGLQFLFEYFSETQRNKGNFPGRFSGRQFSNSRSEMNVSTLELGDSALYLCASIGQGTEAFFGQGTRLTVV.

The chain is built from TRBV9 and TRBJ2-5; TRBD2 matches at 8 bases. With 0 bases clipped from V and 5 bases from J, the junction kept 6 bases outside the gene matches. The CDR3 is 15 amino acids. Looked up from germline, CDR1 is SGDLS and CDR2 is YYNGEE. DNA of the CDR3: TGTGCCAGCAGCGTAGTAACTAGCGGAACCGAGACCCAGTACTTC. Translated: CASSVVTSGTETQYF.

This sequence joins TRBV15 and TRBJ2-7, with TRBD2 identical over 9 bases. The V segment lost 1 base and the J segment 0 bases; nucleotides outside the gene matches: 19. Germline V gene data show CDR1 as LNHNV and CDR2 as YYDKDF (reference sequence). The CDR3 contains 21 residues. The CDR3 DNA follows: TGTGCCACCAGCAGAGGGAATGCACTAGCGGGTGCGCATCCTTACTCCTACGAGCAGTACTTC. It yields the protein CATSRGNALAGAHPYSYEQYF.

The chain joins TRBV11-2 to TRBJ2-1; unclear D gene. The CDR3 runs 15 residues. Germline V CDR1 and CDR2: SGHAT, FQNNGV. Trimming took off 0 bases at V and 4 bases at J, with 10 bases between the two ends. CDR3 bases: TGTGCCAGCAGCTTAGAGTCAGGTAAATACAATGAGCAGTTCTTC. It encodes CASSLESGKYNEQFF.

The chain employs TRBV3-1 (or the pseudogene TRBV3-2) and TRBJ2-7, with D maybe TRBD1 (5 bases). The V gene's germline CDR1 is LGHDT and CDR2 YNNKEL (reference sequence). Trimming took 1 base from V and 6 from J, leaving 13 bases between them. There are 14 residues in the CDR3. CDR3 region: CASSQVPGSGEQYF. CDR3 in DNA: TGTGCCAGCAGCCAAGTCCCAGGGTCTGGCGAGCAGTACTTC.

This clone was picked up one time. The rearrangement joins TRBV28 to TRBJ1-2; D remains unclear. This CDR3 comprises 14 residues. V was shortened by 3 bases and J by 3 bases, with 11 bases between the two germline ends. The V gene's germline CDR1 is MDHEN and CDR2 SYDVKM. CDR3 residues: CASSFVEGDYGYTF. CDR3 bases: TGTGCCAGCAGTTTCGTGGAGGGAGACTATGGCTACACCTTC.